The clone carrying this T cell receptor (beta chain) was recorded only once. As yet, its antigen is unknown. CDR3 length: 17 amino acids. Germline CDR1 reads SQVTM; CDR2 reads ANQGSEA. The V segment lost 7 bases and the J segment 4 bases; nucleotides outside the gene matches: 18. PCR amplification relied on 60 Vbeta primers (plus 13 Jbeta primers). The protocol was immunoSEQ multiplex PCR, while the TCRdb copy is restricted to in-frame clones and leaves out a portion. The sample consists of around 200,000 clones, 74% of them appearing once. The data originate from a study of cytomegalovirus exposure and HLA in healthy donors. General observations from the study: A later examination showed that TCR association rates differed by HLA locus, with DRB1 most and HLA-C fewest. Association of roughly 18,000 TCR beta sequences with HLA alleles was found at 0.05 false discovery rate in a later analysis. In a later analysis, V- and J-gene trimming of beta chains associated with a DCLRE1C missense variant, replicated independently.

The sequence came from a woman aged 25 to 39 in good health and CMV-seropositive. Source material: PBMCs. The V and J genes are TRBV29-1 and TRBJ2-3; 9 nucleotides agree with TRBD2. CDR3 in amino acids: CSAERSYEREDADTQYF. CDR3 nucleotides: TGCAGCGCCGAACGTTCTTACGAGCGGGAGGACGCAGATACGCAGTATTTT.